This T cell receptor beta chain derives from a study of Ad26.COV2.S vaccination and SARS-CoV-2 variants. Libraries were prepared by immunoSEQ multiplex PCR; TCRdb keeps only in-frame clonotypes and omits some of them. The repertoire holds about 370,000 clones, with about 88% as singletons. The CDR3 extends over 14 amino acids. CDR1 and CDR2 from the germline V gene are SEHNR and FQNEAQ (reference sequence). Deletions cut 4 bases from V and 2 bases from J, with 10 bases between. Specified treatment: 15 to 20 received Ad26.COV2.S at low or high dose, single or two shots; five or six received placebo; per-sample allocation not given. Collection of samples fell on day 63 after the first vaccine or placebo injection.

The receptor's source is a person between 18 and 65 years old who received the Ad26.COV2.S COVID-19 vaccine or a placebo. Sample: peripheral blood, taken in a trial of Ad26.COV2.S vaccine versus placebo. V is TRBV7-9 and J is TRBJ2-3; D is ambiguous. CDR3 nucleotides: TGTGCCAGCAGCTACGGATCATCCACAGATACGCAGTATTTT. Translation: CASSYGSSTDTQYF.